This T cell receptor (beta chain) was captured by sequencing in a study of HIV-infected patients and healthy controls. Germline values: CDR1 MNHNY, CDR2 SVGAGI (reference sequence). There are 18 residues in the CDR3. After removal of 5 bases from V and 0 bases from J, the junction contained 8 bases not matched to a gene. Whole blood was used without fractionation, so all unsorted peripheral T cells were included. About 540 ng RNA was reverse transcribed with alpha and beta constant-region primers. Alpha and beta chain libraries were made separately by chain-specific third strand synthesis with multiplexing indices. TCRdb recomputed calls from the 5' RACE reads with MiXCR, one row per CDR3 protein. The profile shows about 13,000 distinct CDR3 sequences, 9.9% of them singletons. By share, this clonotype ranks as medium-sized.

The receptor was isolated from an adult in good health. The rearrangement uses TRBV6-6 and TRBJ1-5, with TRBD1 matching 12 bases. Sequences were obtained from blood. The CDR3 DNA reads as TGTGCCAGCAGTAATACGGGACAGGGGGCCCATAGCAATCAGCCCCAGCATTTT. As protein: CASSNTGQGAHSNQPQHF.